This record covers a single T cell receptor (beta chain). What it binds is unknown. The CDR3 runs to 16 residues. The treatment here: around 19 received Ad26.COV2.S at low or high dose, single or two shots; about five received placebo; per-sample allocation not given. Following the first vaccine or placebo injection, samples were taken on day 63. Vaccination employed an Ad26 vector expressing the Wuhan-strain SARS-CoV-2 spike. The record originates from a study of Ad26.COV2.S vaccination and SARS-CoV-2 variants. General observations from the study: Spike-specific TCR breadth in vaccine recipients exceeded that seen in placebo recipients. After vaccination, substantial breadth of spike-specific CD8+ and CD4+ responses was reported.

The method was immunoSEQ multiplex PCR; TCRdb's version includes in-frame clones alone and lacks a portion of them. This table holds about half a million clones, 70% to 90% found once. The V gene is TRBV21-1, the J gene TRBJ2-3; the table assigns TRBD2, which was not confirmed against the DNA. TRBV21-1 is described as a pseudogene. The sample in question was peripheral blood, obtained in a trial of Ad26.COV2.S vaccine versus placebo. The receptor was derived from a person aged 18-60 years who received the Ad26.COV2.S COVID-19 vaccine or a placebo. As DNA, the CDR3 is TGTGCCAGAAAACAAGTAGGGGGGGAAGGCACAGATACGCAGTATTTT. It codes for CARKQVGGEGTDTQYF.